This TCR beta chain was found in a study of cytomegalovirus exposure and HLA in healthy donors. Notes on the study in general: The authors assumed roughly uniform sequencing depth across donors for presence/absence analyses. It is likely that the observed cluster of highly shared sequence variants was a sequencing artifact.

Germline V gene lookup returns CDR1 MNHEY and CDR2 SMNVEV (reference sequence). The CDR3 is 14 residues long. Between the trimmed V and J ends, which lost 1 base and 4 bases, there was a span of 10 bases. The PCR ran on 60 Vbeta and 13 Jbeta primers. Generated by immunoSEQ multiplex PCR, the TCRdb table keeps only in-frame clones and is missing some. The sample includes under 150,000 clones, 74% of them seen just once. For this clone: Its target is unknown.

V gene TRBV27 combines with J gene TRBJ1-2; D remains unclear. The TCR was taken from a woman aged 35 to 49 in good health and CMV-seropositive. The sequencing sample was made of PBMCs. The CDR3 DNA follows: TGTGCCAGCAGTTTATTAATGGGGAGCTATGGCTACACCTTC. Translation gives CASSLLMGSYGYTF.